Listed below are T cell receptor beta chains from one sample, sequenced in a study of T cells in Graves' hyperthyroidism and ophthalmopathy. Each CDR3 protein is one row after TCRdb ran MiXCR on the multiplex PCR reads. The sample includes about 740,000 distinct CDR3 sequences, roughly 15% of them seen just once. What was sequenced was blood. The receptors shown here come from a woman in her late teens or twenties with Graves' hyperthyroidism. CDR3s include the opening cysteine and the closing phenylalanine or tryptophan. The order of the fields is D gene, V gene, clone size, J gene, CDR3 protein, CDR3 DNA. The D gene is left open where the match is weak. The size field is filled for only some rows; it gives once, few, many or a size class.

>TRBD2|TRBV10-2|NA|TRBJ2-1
CASSPSGLAGGNEQFF
TGCGCCAGCAGCCCTTCAGGGCTAGCGGGAGGAAATGAGCAGTTCTTC
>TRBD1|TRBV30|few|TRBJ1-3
CAWKLQGGNTIYF
TGTGCCTGGAAGCTACAGGGGGGAAACACCATATATTTT
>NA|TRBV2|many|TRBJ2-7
CASSTGLLSYEQYF
TGTGCCAGCAGTACAGGGCTACTCTCCTACGAGCAGTACTTC
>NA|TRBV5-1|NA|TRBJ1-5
CASSLEPSQPQHF
TGCGCCAGCAGCTTGGAGCCCAGTCAGCCCCAGCATTTT
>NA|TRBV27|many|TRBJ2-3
CASSLSLGTDTQYF
TGTGCCAGCAGTTTATCCTTGGGGACAGATACGCAGTATTTT
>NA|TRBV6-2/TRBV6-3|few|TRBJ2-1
CASSYYLNEQFF
TGTGCCAGCAGTTACTATTTGAATGAGCAGTTCTTC
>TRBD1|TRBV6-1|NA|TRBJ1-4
CASSPSQGDEKLFF
TGTGCCAGCAGCCCATCACAGGGGGACGAAAAACTGTTTTTT
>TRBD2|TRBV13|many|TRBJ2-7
CASSQGYPGGEQYF
TGTGCCAGCAGTCAGGGCTACCCGGGAGGCGAGCAGTACTTC
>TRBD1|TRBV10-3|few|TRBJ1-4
CATGQGADEKLFF
TGTGCCACGGGACAGGGGGCCGATGAAAAACTGTTTTTT
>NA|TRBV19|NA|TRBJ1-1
CASSTYAGRASMNTEAFF
TGTGCCAGTAGTACCTACGCCGGGAGGGCCTCGATGAACACTGAAGCTTTCTTT
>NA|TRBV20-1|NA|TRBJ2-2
CSASGPTGELFF
TGCAGTGCTTCCGGGCCCACCGGGGAGCTGTTTTTT
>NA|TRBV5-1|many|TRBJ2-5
CASRGWVTETQYF
TGCGCCAGCCGGGGGTGGGTCACAGAGACCCAGTACTTC
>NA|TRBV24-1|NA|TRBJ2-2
CATSIRASGELFF
TGTGCCACCAGTATAAGGGCCAGCGGGGAGCTGTTTTTT
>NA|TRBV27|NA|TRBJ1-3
CASSLRGGQSGNTIYF
TGTGCCAGCAGTCTCAGGGGAGGCCAATCTGGAAACACCATATATTTT
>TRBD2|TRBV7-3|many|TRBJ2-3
CASSPGLAGSTDTQYF
TGTGCCAGCTCACCAGGACTAGCGGGGAGCACAGATACGCAGTATTTT
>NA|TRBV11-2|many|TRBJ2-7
CASSSPETYTYEQYF
TGTGCCAGCAGCTCCCCAGAAACTTACACCTACGAGCAGTACTTC
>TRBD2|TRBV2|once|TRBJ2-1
CASSERSGSLYNEQFF
TGTGCCAGCAGTGAACGAAGCGGGAGCCTTTACAATGAGCAGTTCTTC
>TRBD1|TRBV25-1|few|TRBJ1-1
CASSADRGDTEAFF
TGTGCCAGCAGTGCCGACAGGGGGGATACTGAAGCTTTCTTT